A single sample is the source of the 17 T cell receptor beta chains below, sequenced in a study of memory CD4+ T cells and cytomegalovirus serostatus (dated 2019 in TCRdb). A FACSAria II was used to sort memory CD4+ T cells, defined as single viable CD3+CD4+CD8-CD45RO+ cells. The library relied on the immunoSEQ multiplex PCR assay. TCRdb retrieved this table from immuneACCESS and kept in-frame rearrangements only. Not all clones are present; in checked studies, unresolved V genes account for under half, and no reason is known for the remainder. The table for this sample lists about 48,000 clones; more than 70% of them were counted only once. The top ten constitute less than 0.85% of the sample. Material for sequencing was memory CD4+ T cells from blood. These TCRs come from an adult in good health and CMV-seronegative.

This clone occurred a few times. The rearrangement joins TRBV29-1 to TRBJ1-1, with D tentatively TRBD1 (6 bases). CDR3 length equals 11 residues. Per germline, CDR1 SQVTM and CDR2 ANQGSEA. The V gene lost 4 bases and the J gene lost 4 bases, with 7 bases spanning the gap. The CDR3 here is CSVVRGTEAFF. The CDR3 region has the DNA TGCAGCGTTGTCAGGGGCACTGAAGCTTTCTTT.

V gene TRBV7-9 combines with J gene TRBJ2-5, with a possible D match to TRBD2 (5 bases). V was trimmed by 7 bases and J by 7 bases, leaving 19 bases between them. There are 14 residues in the CDR3. CDR1 and CDR2 (germline): SEHNR, FQNEAQ (reference sequence). The CDR3 sequence is CASIIAGVQMTQYF. The CDR3 DNA sequence: TGTGCCAGCATCATAGCCGGGGTGCAGATGACCCAGTACTTC.

The rearrangement uses TRBV20-1 and TRBJ2-7, with 7 bases matching TRBD1. The CDR3 length is 11 residues. Germline assignment: CDR1 DFQATT and CDR2 SNEGSKA (reference sequence). V gave up 0 bases and J gave up 10 bases; unmatched junction bases: 3. Here the CDR3 reads CSARETGAQYF. The CDR3, as DNA: TGCAGTGCTAGAGAAACAGGGGCCCAGTACTTC.

This sequence joins TRBV21-1 and TRBJ2-7; TRBD1, the table's D call, lacks a check against the DNA. TRBV21-1 constitutes a pseudogene. The CDR3 is 14 residues long. The CDR3 coding sequence is TGTGCCAGCAGCAAAGGGCCCCAAAGGGGGGAGCAGTACTTC. As protein: CASSKGPQRGEQYF.

The gene calls are TRBV11-2 and TRBJ2-2; tentatively, D is TRBD1 (6 bases). Germline V gene sequence: CDR1 SGHAT, CDR2 FQNNGV. This CDR3 has 17 amino acids. V lost 0 bases and J 5 bases, leaving 16 bases between the germline ends. The CDR3 DNA reads as TGTGCCAGCAGCTTAGATAGGTGGGGGCGCGGGACCGGGGAGCTGTTTTTT. It yields the protein CASSLDRWGRGTGELFF.

The rearrangement links TRBV27 to TRBJ1-1; D ambiguous. V shed 8 bases and J shed 0 bases, with 10 bases lying between them. This CDR3 comprises 13 residues. Germline V gene sequence: CDR1 MNHEY, CDR2 SMNVEV (reference sequence). The CDR3 protein is CASQDIMNTEAFF. CDR3 DNA sequence: TGTGCCAGCCAAGACATCATGAACACTGAAGCTTTCTTT.

The V gene is TRBV5-1, the J gene TRBJ2-7; no clear D gene. V lost 0 bases and J lost 0, with 10 bases in between. The CDR3 runs 15 residues. The V gene's germline CDR1 is SGHRS and CDR2 YFSETQ. CDR3 loop: CASSLGHTSSYEQYF. The CDR3 DNA reads as TGCGCCAGCAGCTTGGGCCACACGAGCTCCTACGAGCAGTACTTC.

V is TRBV6-5 and J is TRBJ2-6; the D is unclear. The V end was cut by 2 bases, the J end by 0 bases, with 8 bases between. Germline values: CDR1 MNHEY, CDR2 SVGAGI. The CDR3 extends over 16 amino acids. CDR3 sequence: CASSYGQTSGANVLTF. DNA of the CDR3: TGTGCCAGCAGTTACGGGCAAACCTCTGGGGCCAACGTCCTGACTTTC.

This chain connects TRBV19 to TRBJ2-1, with TRBD2 matching over 12 bases. The CDR3 covers 14 residues. The V gene end was trimmed by 7 bases and the J gene end by 7 bases; junction bases not matched to a gene: 5. The germline CDR1 and CDR2 sequences are LNHDA and SQIVND (reference sequence). CDR3 loop: CASTSSGGANEQFF. The CDR3 DNA is TGTGCCAGTACGTCTAGCGGGGGGGCGAATGAGCAGTTCTTC.

The chain carries TRBV30 and TRBJ1-1; D unresolved. Germline CDR1 is GTSNPN and CDR2 is SVGIG (reference sequence). The CDR3 consists of 15 residues. V shed 4 bases and J shed 2 bases, with 17 bases lying between them. The CDR3 DNA follows: TGTGCCTGGACTGGCTCCCTTGAATTAAACACTGAAGCTTTCTTT. It codes for CAWTGSLELNTEAFF.

The V gene is TRBV5-6, the J gene TRBJ1-1, with D possibly being TRBD1 (6 bases). Germline-derived CDR1 and CDR2 are SGHDT and YYEEEE. The CDR3 length is 13 residues. V gave up 6 bases and J gave up 1 base, with 10 bases separating them. The CDR3 here is CASTSQGNTEAFF. The CDR3 region has the DNA TGTGCCAGCACCTCACAGGGGAACACTGAAGCTTTCTTT. The whole variable domain, remainder taken from reference TRBV5-6 and TRBJ1-1, is DAGVTQSPTHLIKTRGQQVTLRCSPKSGHDTVSWYQQALGQGPQFIFQYYEEEERQRGNFPDRFSGHQFPNYSSELNVNALLLGDSALYLCASTSQGNTEAFFGQGTRLTVV.

The rearrangement uses TRBV27 and TRBJ2-1, with 11 bases fitting TRBD2. This CDR3 has 16 amino acids. V lost 3 bases, J lost 8 bases, and 9 bases stayed unmatched. The germline CDR1 and CDR2 sequences are MNHEY and SMNVEV (reference sequence). The CDR3 nucleotides read TGTGCCAGCAGTTTCTTACTAGCGGGAGTTCCCCATGAGCAGTTCTTC. Protein sequence: CASSFLLAGVPHEQFF.

The table lists this clone with a few counts. The J gene is TRBJ2-1, the V gene TRBV5-1; D is undetermined. Germline assignment: CDR1 SGHRS and CDR2 YFSETQ. V dropped 1 base and J dropped 8 bases, with 13 bases sitting between them. The CDR3 runs to 14 residues. CDR3 loop: CASSLQLPKDEQFF. CDR3 DNA sequence: TGCGCCAGCAGCTTGCAACTGCCGAAGGATGAGCAGTTCTTC.

The rearrangement joins TRBV30 to TRBJ1-4, with D possibly being TRBD1 (5 bases). V gave up 3 bases and J gave up 1 base, with 9 bases separating them. Germline values: CDR1 GTSNPN, CDR2 SVGIG (reference sequence). The CDR3 has 14 amino acids. CDR3 nucleotides: TGTGCCTGGAGCTCGGGGCGAACTAATGAAAAACTGTTTTTT. It translates to CAWSSGRTNEKLFF.

The chain employs TRBV6-1 and TRBJ1-1; D unresolved. Trimming shortened V by 3 bases and J by 1 base, and 15 bases separated the two germline ends. CDR3 size: 16 residues. Germline V gives CDR1 MNHNS, CDR2 SASEGT. This chain's CDR3 is CASSDRHAAQNTEAFF. CDR3 nucleotide sequence: TGTGCCAGCAGTGATCGACACGCTGCACAGAACACTGAAGCTTTCTTT.

This clone showed up just once. The chain carries TRBV2 and TRBJ2-1; 11 nucleotides match TRBD2. J lost 2 bases, V lost 5 bases, and 14 bases had no gene match. Germline lookup yields CDR1 SNHLY and CDR2 FYNNEI. The CDR3 has 19 amino acids. CDR3 in DNA: TGTGCCAGCAGTCCAATGATGTTTAGCGGGAGGGGGACCTACAATGAGCAGTTCTTC. Its protein product is CASSPMMFSGRGTYNEQFF.

This chain links TRBV5-8 with TRBJ1-4; no clear D. The CDR3 runs to 13 residues. The V gene's germline CDR1 is SGHTS and CDR2 YDEGEE. Trimming cost V 4 bases and J 8 bases, with 12 bases left between them. The CDR3 nucleotides read TGTGCCAGCAGCCGGCGCGGCGGGGAAAAACTGTTTTTT. Encoded protein: CASSRRGGEKLFF.